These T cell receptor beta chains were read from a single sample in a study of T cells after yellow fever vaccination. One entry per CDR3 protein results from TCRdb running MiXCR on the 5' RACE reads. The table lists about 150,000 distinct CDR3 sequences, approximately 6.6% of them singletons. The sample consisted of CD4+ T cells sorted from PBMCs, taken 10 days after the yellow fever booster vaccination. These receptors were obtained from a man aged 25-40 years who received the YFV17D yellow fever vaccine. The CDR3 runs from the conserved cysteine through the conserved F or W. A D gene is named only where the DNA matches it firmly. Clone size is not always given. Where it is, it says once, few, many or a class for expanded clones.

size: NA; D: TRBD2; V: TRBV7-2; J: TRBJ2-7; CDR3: CASSFQRESEQYF; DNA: TGTGCCAGCAGCTTCCAGCGGGAGTCCGAGCAGTACTTC
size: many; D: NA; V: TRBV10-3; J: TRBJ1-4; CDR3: CAISDQGTEKLFF; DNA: TGTGCCATCAGTGACCAGGGTACTGAAAAACTGTTTTTT
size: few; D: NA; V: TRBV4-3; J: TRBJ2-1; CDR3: CASSQFGALEQFF; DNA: TGCGCCAGCAGCCAATTCGGGGCACTTGAGCAGTTCTTC
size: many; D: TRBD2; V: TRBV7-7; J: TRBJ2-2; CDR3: CASSLRELAGNTGELFF; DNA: TGTGCTAGCAGCCTGCGGGAGCTAGCGGGGAACACCGGGGAGCTGTTTTTT
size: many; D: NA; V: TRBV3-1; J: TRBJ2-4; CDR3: CASSQVGAARVENIQYF; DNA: TGTGCCAGCAGCCAAGTAGGCGCCGCTAGGGTTGAAAACATTCAGTACTTC
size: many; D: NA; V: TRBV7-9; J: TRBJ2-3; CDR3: CASSWGRLQYF; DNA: TGTGCCAGCAGCTGGGGTCGGCTCCAGTATTTT
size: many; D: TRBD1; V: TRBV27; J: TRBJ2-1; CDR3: CASSRRQGAVNEQFF; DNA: TGTGCCAGCAGTCGTCGACAGGGGGCTGTCAATGAGCAGTTCTTC
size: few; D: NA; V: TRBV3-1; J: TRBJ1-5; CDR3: CASSQDPYRPQHF; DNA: TGTGCCAGCAGCCAAGACCCATATAGGCCCCAGCATTTT
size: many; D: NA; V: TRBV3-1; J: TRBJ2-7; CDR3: CASSLLGGSYEQYF; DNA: TGTGCCAGCAGCCTCCTCGGCGGATCCTACGAGCAGTACTTC
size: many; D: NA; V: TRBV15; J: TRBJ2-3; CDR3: CATSRDQGKDTQYF; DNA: TGTGCCACCAGCAGAGACCAGGGTAAAGATACGCAGTATTTT
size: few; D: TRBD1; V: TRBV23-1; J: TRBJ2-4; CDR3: CASRCRGPKNIQYF; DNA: TGCGCCAGCAGATGCAGGGGGCCAAAAAACATTCAGTACTTC
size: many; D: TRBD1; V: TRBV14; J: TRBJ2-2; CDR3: CASSLNRGSGELFF; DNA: TGTGCCAGCAGCCTTAACAGGGGATCCGGGGAGCTGTTTTTT
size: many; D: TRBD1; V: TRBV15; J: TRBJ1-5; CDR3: CATSGQGVQPQHF; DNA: TGTGCCACCAGCGGACAGGGGGTCCAGCCCCAGCATTTT